The 12 T cell receptor beta chains given below trace back to one sample, sequenced in a study of T cells after yellow fever vaccination. TCRdb ran MiXCR on the 5' RACE reads and lists one entry per CDR3 protein. Among some 240,000 distinct CDR3 sequences listed, about 3.7% were seen once. Source: PBMCs, taken 15 days after the yellow fever booster vaccination. These receptor sequences come from a man in his late teens or twenties who received the YFV17D yellow fever vaccine.

This clonotype was seen repeatedly, ten times or more. The V call is TRBV5-1, the J call TRBJ1-5; D is perhaps TRBD1 (6 bases). Trimming pared 5 bases from V and 4 bases from J, leaving 10 bases between. The germline V gene encodes CDR1 SGHRS and CDR2 YFSETQ. The length of the CDR3 is 13 residues. The CDR3 DNA sequence: TGCGCCAGCAGGGGGGGGCAGAATCAGCCCCAGCATTTT. Translating gives CASRGGQNQPQHF.

This clonotype was seen repeatedly, ten times or more. The chain is built from TRBV27 and TRBJ2-5, with 10 bases identical to TRBD2. V shed 5 bases, J shed 5 bases, and the junction held 5 bases outside the gene matches. Germline V gene sequence: CDR1 MNHEY, CDR2 SMNVEV (reference sequence). This CDR3 is 14 amino acids long. The CDR3, as DNA: TGTGCCAGCAGTAGCGGGGGGGCCGAGGAGACCCAGTACTTC. Translation gives CASSSGGAEETQYF.

This clonotype was detected ten times or more. V and J are TRBV5-1 and TRBJ1-1; 7 bases are a match to TRBD1. V shed 4 bases, J shed 5 bases, and the junction held 5 bases outside the gene matches. Per the germline V gene, CDR1 is SGHRS and CDR2 is YFSETQ. CDR3 length: 13 amino acids. The CDR3 DNA reads as TGCGCCAGCAGCGTTACAGGGGAAACTGAAGCTTTCTTT. As protein: CASSVTGETEAFF.

In this sample, this clonotype turned up many times. This sequence joins TRBV4-2 and TRBJ1-6, with 11 bases lining up with TRBD1. Germline CDR1 is LGHNA and CDR2 is YNFKEQ. Trimming took 0 bases from V and 9 from J; bases not matched to a gene: 4. This CDR3 is 16 amino acids long. The chain's CDR3 is CASSQDRGTGGSPLHF. The CDR3 nucleotides are TGTGCCAGCAGCCAAGATCGGGGGACAGGGGGTTCACCCCTCCACTTT.

This clonotype was detected ten times or more. V and J are TRBV14 and TRBJ1-3; no clear D. Germline assignment: CDR1 SGHDN and CDR2 FVKESK. The CDR3 runs to 15 residues. The V and J ends lost 4 bases and 6 bases respectively, with 16 bases between them. CDR3 sequence reads: CASSPWASWENTIYF. CDR3 DNA: TGTGCCAGCAGCCCCTGGGCCAGTTGGGAAAACACCATATATTTT.

This clonotype showed up just a few times. J is TRBJ2-3 and V is TRBV28; no clear D gene. Trimming took 6 bases from V and 5 from J, leaving 12 bases between them. CDR1 and CDR2 (germline): MDHEN, SYDVKM. The CDR3 is made up of 13 amino acids. DNA of the CDR3: TGTGCCAGCAGCCCATCCACTGAAGATACGCAGTATTTT. Translated: CASSPSTEDTQYF.

The sample holds many counts of this clonotype. The genes are TRBV6-5 and TRBJ1-1; 7 nucleotides match TRBD1. Trimming took 8 bases from V and 2 from J; bases not matched to a gene: 5. The CDR3 sequence is 13 residues long. In germline, CDR1 is MNHEY, CDR2 SVGAGI. The CDR3 reads CASGTDVNTEAFF. The DNA of the CDR3 is TGTGCCAGCGGGACAGATGTCAACACTGAAGCTTTCTTT.

This clonotype was counted many times. The genes are TRBV28 and TRBJ1-6; TRBD1 might be the D (6 bases). Germline CDR1 MDHEN, CDR2 SYDVKM. This CDR3 region has 18 residues. The V gene lost 5 bases and the J gene lost 3 bases, with 20 bases spanning the gap. The CDR3 nucleotides read TGTGCCAGCAGTGTCCTTGCCCCTAGGGGACACTATAATTCACCCCTCCACTTT. Translation: CASSVLAPRGHYNSPLHF. The full variable domain, in which reference TRBV28 and TRBJ1-6 provide the parts outside the CDR3, is DVKVTQSSRYLVKRTGEKVFLECVQDMDHENMFWYRQDPGLGLRLIYFSYDVKMKEKGDIPEGYSVSREKKERFSLILESASTNQTSMYLCASSVLAPRGHYNSPLHFGNGTRLTVT.

At least ten counts were recorded for this clonotype. This chain connects TRBV7-3 to TRBJ1-5, with no clear D. The CDR3 contains 12 residues. With 0 bases removed from V and 6 bases from J, the gap between germline ends came to 3 bases. Germline assignment: CDR1 SGHTA and CDR2 FQGTGA. CDR3 sequence (DNA): TGTGCCAGCAGCTTAACGTTTCAGCCCCAGCATTTT. The encoded protein is CASSLTFQPQHF.

This clonotype was seen at least ten times. The chain joins TRBV28 to TRBJ2-7, with 7 bases matching TRBD1. V lost 6 bases, J lost 2 bases, and 7 bases stayed unmatched. This CDR3 is built from 14 residues. The germline CDR1 and CDR2 sequences are MDHEN and SYDVKM. The CDR3 nucleotides read TGTGCCAGCAGACCGGGACAGCTGACCTACGAGCAGTACGTC. Its translation: CASRPGQLTYEQYV.

This clonotype showed up many times. The V and J genes are TRBV7-9 and TRBJ2-2; D not resolved. The ends were cut back, 3 bases at V and 6 bases at J, with 23 bases in the middle. Germline CDR1 SEHNR, CDR2 FQNEAQ (reference sequence). The CDR3 sequence is 18 residues long. CDR3 nucleotide sequence: TGTGCCAGCAGCTTTATCAGTTATCAGCGTCCGCGTGCCGGGGAGCTGTTTTTT. This translates into CASSFISYQRPRAGELFF.

This clonotype was picked up many times. The J gene is TRBJ1-2, the V gene TRBV20-1; D unclear. The CDR3 spans 19 residues. V lost 0 bases and J 2 bases, leaving 25 bases between the germline ends. CDR1 and CDR2 (germline): DFQATT, SNEGSKA (reference sequence). The CDR3 region is CSARDGLRRSVHRNYGYTF. The DNA of the CDR3 is TGCAGTGCTAGAGATGGCTTACGCAGATCGGTCCACAGAAACTATGGCTACACCTTC.